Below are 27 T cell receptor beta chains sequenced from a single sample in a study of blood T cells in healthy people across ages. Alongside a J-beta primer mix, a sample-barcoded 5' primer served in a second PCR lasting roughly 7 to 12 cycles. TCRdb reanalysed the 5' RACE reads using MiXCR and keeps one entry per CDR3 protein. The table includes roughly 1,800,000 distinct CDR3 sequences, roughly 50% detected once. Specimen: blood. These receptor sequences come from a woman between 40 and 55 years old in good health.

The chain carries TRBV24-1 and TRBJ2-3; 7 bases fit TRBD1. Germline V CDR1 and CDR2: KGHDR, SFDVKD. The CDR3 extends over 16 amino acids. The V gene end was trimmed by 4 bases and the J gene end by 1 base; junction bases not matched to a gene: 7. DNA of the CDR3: TGTGCCACCAGTGACTACAGGGGTTTCGGCACAGATACGCAGTATTTT. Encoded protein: CATSDYRGFGTDTQYF.

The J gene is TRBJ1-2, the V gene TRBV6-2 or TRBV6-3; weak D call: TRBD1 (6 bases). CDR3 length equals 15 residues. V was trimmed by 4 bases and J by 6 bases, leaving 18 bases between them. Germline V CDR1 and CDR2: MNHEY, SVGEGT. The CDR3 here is CASSSPRQARDGYTF. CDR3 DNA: TGTGCCAGCAGTTCACCCCGACAGGCCCGAGATGGCTACACCTTC.

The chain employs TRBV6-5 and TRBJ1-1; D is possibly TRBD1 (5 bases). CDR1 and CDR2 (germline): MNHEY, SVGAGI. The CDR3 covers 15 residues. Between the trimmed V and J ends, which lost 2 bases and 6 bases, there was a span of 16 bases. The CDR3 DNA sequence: TGTGCCAGCAGTTACCCTGGTCAGGGCAAGTCTGAAGCTTTCTTT. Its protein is CASSYPGQGKSEAFF.

The CDR3 spells CASSLEPGQGATDTQYF. CDR3 sequence (DNA): TGCGCCAGCAGCTTGGAGCCGGGACAGGGGGCCACAGATACGCAGTATTTT. The rearrangement joins TRBV5-1 to TRBJ2-3; TRBD1 agrees at 12 bases. Per the germline V gene, CDR1 is SGHRS and CDR2 is YFSETQ. This CDR3 region has 17 residues. Trimming at V came to 0 bases and at J to 2 bases, leaving 4 bases not matched to a gene.

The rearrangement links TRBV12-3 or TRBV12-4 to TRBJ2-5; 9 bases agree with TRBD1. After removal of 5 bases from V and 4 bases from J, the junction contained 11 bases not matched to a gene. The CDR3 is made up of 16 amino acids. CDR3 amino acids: CASSNSWDRERETQYF. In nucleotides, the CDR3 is TGTGCCAGCAGTAATAGCTGGGACAGGGAAAGAGAGACCCAGTACTTC.

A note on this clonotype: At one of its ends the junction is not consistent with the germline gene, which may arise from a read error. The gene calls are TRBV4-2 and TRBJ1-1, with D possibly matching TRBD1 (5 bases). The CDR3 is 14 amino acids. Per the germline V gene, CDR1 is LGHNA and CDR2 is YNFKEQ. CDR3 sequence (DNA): TGTGCCAGCAGCCAAGAGGGGGGTAACACTGAAACTTTCTTT. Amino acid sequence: CASSQEGGNTETFF.

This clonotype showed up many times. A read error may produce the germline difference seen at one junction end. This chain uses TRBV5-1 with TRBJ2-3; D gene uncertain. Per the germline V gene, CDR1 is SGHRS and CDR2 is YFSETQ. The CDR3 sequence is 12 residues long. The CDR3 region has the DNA TGTGCCAGCCGATCTAGCACAGATACGCAGTATTTT. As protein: CASRSSTDTQYF.

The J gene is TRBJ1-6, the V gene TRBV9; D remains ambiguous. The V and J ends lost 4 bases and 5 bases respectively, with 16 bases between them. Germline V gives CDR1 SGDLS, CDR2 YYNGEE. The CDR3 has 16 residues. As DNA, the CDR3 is TGTGCCAGCAGCTATTATTCGGGCGGAGATAATTCACCCCTCCACTTT. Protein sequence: CASSYYSGGDNSPLHF.

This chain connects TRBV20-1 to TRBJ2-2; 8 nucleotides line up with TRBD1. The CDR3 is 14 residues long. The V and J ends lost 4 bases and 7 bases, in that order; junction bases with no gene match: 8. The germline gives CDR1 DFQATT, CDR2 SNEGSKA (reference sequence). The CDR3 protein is CSAKKTGAFGELFF. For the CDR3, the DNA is TGCAGTGCTAAAAAGACAGGGGCTTTCGGGGAGCTGTTTTTT.

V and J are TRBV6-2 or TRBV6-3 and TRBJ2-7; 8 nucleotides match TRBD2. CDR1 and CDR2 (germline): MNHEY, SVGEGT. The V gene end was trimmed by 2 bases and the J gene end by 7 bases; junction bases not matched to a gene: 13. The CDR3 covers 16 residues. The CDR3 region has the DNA TGTGCCAGCAGTTACACGAATAGCGGGGCGCTTGGGGAGCAGTACTTC. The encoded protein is CASSYTNSGALGEQYF.

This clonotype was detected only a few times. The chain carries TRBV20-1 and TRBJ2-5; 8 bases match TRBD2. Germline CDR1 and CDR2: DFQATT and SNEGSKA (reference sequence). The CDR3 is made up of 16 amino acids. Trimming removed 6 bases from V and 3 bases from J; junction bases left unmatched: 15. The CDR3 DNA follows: TGCAGTGCCGATAAGAGGGGACTAGGAACGAAAGAGACCCAGTACTTC. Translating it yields CSADKRGLGTKETQYF.

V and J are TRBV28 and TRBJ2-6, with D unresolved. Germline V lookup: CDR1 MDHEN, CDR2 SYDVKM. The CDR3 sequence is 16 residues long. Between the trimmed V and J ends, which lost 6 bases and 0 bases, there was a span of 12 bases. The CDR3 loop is CASSPGSNSGANVLTF. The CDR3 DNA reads TGTGCCAGCAGCCCCGGGTCTAACTCTGGGGCCAACGTCCTGACTTTC.

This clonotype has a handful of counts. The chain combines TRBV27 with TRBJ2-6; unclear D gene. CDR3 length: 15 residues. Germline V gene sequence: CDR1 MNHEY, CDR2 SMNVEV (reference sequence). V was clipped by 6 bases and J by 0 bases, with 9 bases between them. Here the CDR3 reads CASRTIFSGANVLTF. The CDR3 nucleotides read TGTGCCAGCAGAACGATCTTCTCTGGGGCCAACGTCCTGACTTTC. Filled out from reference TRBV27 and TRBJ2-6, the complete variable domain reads EAQVTQNPRYLITVTGKKLTVTCSQNMNHEYMSWYRQDPGLGLRQIYYSMNVEVTDKGDVPEGYKVSRKEKRNFPLILESPSPNQTSLYFCASRTIFSGANVLTFGAGSRLTVL.

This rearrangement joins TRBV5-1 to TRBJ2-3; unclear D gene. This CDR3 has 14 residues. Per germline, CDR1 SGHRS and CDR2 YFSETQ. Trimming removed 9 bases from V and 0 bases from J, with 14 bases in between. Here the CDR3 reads CATSVISSTDTQYF. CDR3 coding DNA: TGCGCCACTTCAGTGATATCTAGCACAGATACGCAGTATTTT.

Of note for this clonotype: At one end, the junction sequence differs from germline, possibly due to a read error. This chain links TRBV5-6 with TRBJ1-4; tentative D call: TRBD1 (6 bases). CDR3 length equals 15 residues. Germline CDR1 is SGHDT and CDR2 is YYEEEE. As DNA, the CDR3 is TGTGCCAGCAGCTTTTTCAGGGGATCGGATGAAAGACTGTTTTTT. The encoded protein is CASSFFRGSDERLFF.

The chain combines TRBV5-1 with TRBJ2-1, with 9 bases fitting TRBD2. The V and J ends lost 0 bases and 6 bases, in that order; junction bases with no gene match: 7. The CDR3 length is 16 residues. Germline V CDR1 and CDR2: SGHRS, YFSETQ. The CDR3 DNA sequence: TGCGCCAGCAGCTTGGTGTCAGCGGGGGGAGTCAATGAGCAGTTCTTC. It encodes CASSLVSAGGVNEQFF.

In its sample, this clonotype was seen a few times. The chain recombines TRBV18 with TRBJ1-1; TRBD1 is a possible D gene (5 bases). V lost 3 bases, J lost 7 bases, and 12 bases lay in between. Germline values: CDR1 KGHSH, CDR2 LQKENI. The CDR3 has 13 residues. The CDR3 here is CASSPFDGGEAFF. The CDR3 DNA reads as TGTGCCAGCTCACCCTTCGACGGGGGTGAAGCTTTCTTT.

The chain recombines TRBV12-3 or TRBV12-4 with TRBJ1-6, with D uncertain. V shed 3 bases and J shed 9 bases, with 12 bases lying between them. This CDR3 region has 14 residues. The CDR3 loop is CASSFEDLGSPLHF. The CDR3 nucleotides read TGTGCCAGCAGTTTCGAGGATTTGGGTTCACCCCTCCACTTT.

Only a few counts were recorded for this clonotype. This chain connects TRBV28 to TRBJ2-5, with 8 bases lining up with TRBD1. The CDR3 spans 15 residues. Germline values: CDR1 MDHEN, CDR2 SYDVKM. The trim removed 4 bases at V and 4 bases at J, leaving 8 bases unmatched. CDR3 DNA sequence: TGTGCCAGCAGTTCTAAGCAGGGGGCAGGAGAGACCCAGTACTTC. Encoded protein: CASSSKQGAGETQYF. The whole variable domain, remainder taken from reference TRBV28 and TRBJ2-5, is DVKVTQSSRYLVKRTGEKVFLECVQDMDHENMFWYRQDPGLGLRLIYFSYDVKMKEKGDIPEGYSVSREKKERFSLILESASTNQTSMYLCASSSKQGAGETQYFGPGTRLLVL.

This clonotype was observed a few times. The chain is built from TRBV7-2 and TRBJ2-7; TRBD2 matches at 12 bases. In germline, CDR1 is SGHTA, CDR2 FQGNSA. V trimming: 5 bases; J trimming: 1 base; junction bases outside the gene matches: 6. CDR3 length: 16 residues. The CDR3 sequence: CASSPPTSGGSYEQYF. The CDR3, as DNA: TGTGCCAGCAGCCCCCCGACTAGCGGGGGATCCTACGAGCAGTACTTC.

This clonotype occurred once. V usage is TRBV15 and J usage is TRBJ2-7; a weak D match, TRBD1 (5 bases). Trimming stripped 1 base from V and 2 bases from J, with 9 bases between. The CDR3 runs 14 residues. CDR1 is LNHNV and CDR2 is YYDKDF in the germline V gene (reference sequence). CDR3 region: CATSRGQNPYEQYF. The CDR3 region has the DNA TGTGCCACCAGCAGAGGACAGAATCCCTACGAGCAGTACTTC.

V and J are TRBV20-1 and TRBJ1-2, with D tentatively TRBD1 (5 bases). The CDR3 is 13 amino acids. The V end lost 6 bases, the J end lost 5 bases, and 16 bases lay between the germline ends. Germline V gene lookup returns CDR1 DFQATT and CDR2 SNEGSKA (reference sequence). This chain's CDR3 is CSAPWGTAYGYTF. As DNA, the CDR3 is TGCAGTGCCCCATGGGGGACCGCGTATGGCTACACCTTC.

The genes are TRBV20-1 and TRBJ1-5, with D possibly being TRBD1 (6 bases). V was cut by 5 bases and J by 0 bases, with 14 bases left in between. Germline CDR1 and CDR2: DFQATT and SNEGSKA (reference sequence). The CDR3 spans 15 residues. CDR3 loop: CSARGGGYSNQPQHF. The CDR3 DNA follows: TGCAGTGCTCGGGGGGGCGGATATAGCAATCAGCCCCAGCATTTT.

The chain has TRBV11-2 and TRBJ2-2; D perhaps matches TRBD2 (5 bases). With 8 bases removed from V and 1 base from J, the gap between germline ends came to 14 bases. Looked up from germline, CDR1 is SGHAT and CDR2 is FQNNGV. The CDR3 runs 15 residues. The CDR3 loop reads CASLTGLRNTGELFF. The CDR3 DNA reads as TGTGCCAGCCTCACGGGGTTAAGGAACACCGGGGAGCTGTTTTTT.

The CDR3 loop reads CAISDQDIYEQYF. In DNA form, the CDR3 reads TGTGCCATCAGTGATCAGGACATCTACGAGCAGTACTTC. This sequence joins TRBV10-3 and TRBJ2-7; perhaps TRBD1 as D (5 bases). This CDR3 is 13 amino acids long. Germline V gene sequence: CDR1 ENHRY, CDR2 SYGVKD. Between the trimmed V and J ends, which lost 3 bases and 3 bases, there was a span of 9 bases.

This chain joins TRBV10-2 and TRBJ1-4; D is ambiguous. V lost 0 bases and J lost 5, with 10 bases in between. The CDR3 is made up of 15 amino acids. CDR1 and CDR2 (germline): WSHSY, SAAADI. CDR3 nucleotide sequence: TGCGCCAGCAGTGAGTCAGCAGTTAACAATGAAAAACTGTTTTTT. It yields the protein CASSESAVNNEKLFF.

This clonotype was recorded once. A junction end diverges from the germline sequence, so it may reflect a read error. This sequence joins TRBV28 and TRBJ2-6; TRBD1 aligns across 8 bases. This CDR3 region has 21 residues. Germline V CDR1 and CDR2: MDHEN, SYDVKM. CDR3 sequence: CAGSSVWAKTGASSGANALTF. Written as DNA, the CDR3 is TGTGCCGGCAGCTCCGTCTGGGCGAAGACAGGGGCTTCCTCTGGGGCCAACGCCCTGACTTTC.